Presented here are 20 T cell receptor beta chains from one specimen sequenced in a study of blood T cell repertoires in COVID-19. Clones were read by immunoSEQ multiplex PCR, and TCRdb kept only the in-frame ones, dropping some. The sample records about 250,000 clones, about nine tenths being singletons. Sample: PBMCs or T cells enriched from blood (not recorded which). The receptors were gathered from a man in his late teens or twenties who had recovered from COVID-19.

This sequence joins TRBV7-6 and TRBJ2-7; D may be TRBD2 (5 bases). V was pared by 0 bases and J by 9 bases, with 18 bases between. The germline V gene encodes CDR1 SGHVS and CDR2 FNYEAQ. CDR3 size: 15 residues. The chain's CDR3 is CASSLAGGGPDGQYF. CDR3 in DNA: TGTGCCAGCAGCTTAGCGGGCGGAGGTCCCGACGGGCAGTACTTC.

The J gene is TRBJ2-3, the V gene TRBV11-3; D possibly corresponds to TRBD1 (6 bases). Looked up from germline, CDR1 is SGHNT and CDR2 is YENEEA. V was trimmed by 4 bases and J by 2 bases, leaving 13 bases between them. The CDR3 is 15 amino acids. In nucleotides, the CDR3 is TGTGCCAGCAGCTCCAGACAGGACCTCACAGATACGCAGTATTTT. Encoded protein: CASSSRQDLTDTQYF. Complete variable domain (other parts from reference TRBV11-3 and TRBJ2-3): EAGVVQSPRYKIIEKKQPVAFWCNPISGHNTLYWYLQNLGQGPELLIRYENEEAVDDSQLPKDRFSAERLKGVDSTLKIQPAELGDSAVYLCASSSRQDLTDTQYFGPGTRLTVL.

The V gene is TRBV25-1, the J gene TRBJ2-1; 8 nucleotides match TRBD1. Germline V gives CDR1 MGHDK, CDR2 SYGVNS. There are 17 residues in the CDR3. The V and J ends lost 4 bases and 4 bases, in that order; junction bases with no gene match: 12. The CDR3 reads CASSVSPRGPCYNEQFF. CDR3 bases: TGTGCCAGCAGTGTCTCTCCCAGGGGGCCCTGTTACAATGAGCAGTTCTTC.

Regarding this clone: Germline is not matched at one junction end, which may reflect a read error. CDR3 residues: CASSARTGPQAQHF. Written as DNA, the CDR3 is TGTGCCAGCAGTGCAAGGACAGGCCCTCAGGCCCAGCATTTT. The V gene is TRBV2, the J gene TRBJ1-5, with 7 bases lining up with TRBD1. CDR1 and CDR2 (germline): SNHLY, FYNNEI. The CDR3 has 14 amino acids.

This clone came up a few times. The chain employs TRBV24-1 and TRBJ2-3; possible D gene TRBD2, 7 bases. The CDR3 length is 14 residues. Trimming took off 7 bases at V and 3 bases at J, with 13 bases between the two ends. Germline assignment: CDR1 KGHDR and CDR2 SFDVKD. Here the CDR3 reads CATSARGGTDTQYF. As DNA, the CDR3 is TGTGCCACCAGCGCGAGGGGGGGAACAGATACGCAGTATTTT.

The V and J genes are TRBV20-1 and TRBJ1-1; D unclear. The CDR3 runs to 11 residues. V lost 0 bases and J lost 6, with 5 bases in between. Germline values: CDR1 DFQATT, CDR2 SNEGSKA (reference sequence). CDR3 sequence: CSARDNAEAFF. The CDR3 DNA is TGCAGTGCTAGAGATAATGCTGAAGCTTTCTTT.

V gene TRBV9 combines with J gene TRBJ2-3; D gene unclear. The germline V gene has CDR1 SGDLS and CDR2 YYNGEE. This CDR3 has 16 amino acids. Between the trimmed V and J ends, which lost 1 base and 0 bases, there was a span of 12 bases. The CDR3 reads CASSVLSATSTDTQYF. In nucleotides, the CDR3 is TGTGCCAGCAGCGTATTAAGTGCTACTAGCACAGATACGCAGTATTTT.

This clone has only one observation. The chain combines TRBV10-2 with TRBJ1-6; possibly TRBD1 for D (5 bases). Trimming took 5 bases from V and 9 from J, leaving 11 bases between them. Germline lookup yields CDR1 WSHSY and CDR2 SAAADI. This CDR3 is built from 13 residues. As DNA, the CDR3 is TGCGCCAGCAGTCCCAGGGCCGGTTCACCCCTCCACTTT. It yields the protein CASSPRAGSPLHF.

This chain joins TRBV6-5 and TRBJ1-3; D might be TRBD1 (6 bases). The CDR3 loop spans 15 amino acids. V shed 8 bases and J shed 2 bases, with 16 bases lying between them. The germline gives CDR1 MNHEY, CDR2 SVGAGI. CDR3 sequence: CASGAFAGAGNTIYF. CDR3 nucleotide sequence: TGTGCCAGCGGGGCGTTTGCAGGGGCTGGAAACACCATATATTTT.

This clone was counted a few times. The J gene is TRBJ2-2, the V gene TRBV4-1; D possibly corresponds to TRBD1 (5 bases). Trimming took 2 bases from V and 7 from J, leaving 5 bases between them. Looked up from germline, CDR1 is MGHRA and CDR2 is YSYEKL. This CDR3 is 12 amino acids long. Here the CDR3 reads CASSQRGGELFF. The CDR3 nucleotides read TGCGCCAGCAGCCAAAGGGGCGGGGAGCTGTTTTTT.

In this sample, this clone turned up once. This chain links TRBV27 with TRBJ1-2; the D is unclear. The CDR3 extends over 15 amino acids. Looked up from germline, CDR1 is MNHEY and CDR2 is SMNVEV (reference sequence). Trimming shortened V by 5 bases and J by 2 bases, and 15 bases separated the two germline ends. CDR3 in amino acids: CASSRTVPGNYGYTF. The CDR3 bases are TGTGCCAGCAGTCGCACCGTTCCAGGAAACTATGGCTACACCTTC.

This clone was observed a handful of times. This sequence joins TRBV5-4 and TRBJ2-5, with D possibly being TRBD1 (6 bases). The CDR3 runs 15 residues. Per the germline V gene, CDR1 is SGHNT and CDR2 is YYREEE (reference sequence). V lost 5 bases and J lost 2, with 16 bases in between. The CDR3 sequence: CASSSAQGSQETQYF. The CDR3 DNA reads as TGTGCCAGCAGTTCCGCGCAGGGGTCACAAGAGACCCAGTACTTC. Combining the CDR3 with reference TRBV5-4 and TRBJ2-5 gives the whole variable domain ETGVTQSPTHLIKTRGQQVTLRCSSQSGHNTVSWYQQALGQGPQFIFQYYREEENGRGNFPPRFSGLQFPNYSSELNVNALELDDSALYLCASSSAQGSQETQYFGPGTRLLVL.

CDR3 region: CASSSTLTPGQGLVGNQPQHF. The CDR3 region has the DNA TGTGCCAGTAGTTCCACCCTTACACCGGGACAGGGGCTCGTAGGGAATCAGCCCCAGCATTTT. V and J are TRBV19 and TRBJ1-5; 10 nucleotides match TRBD1. The CDR3 runs to 21 residues. Germline V CDR1 and CDR2: LNHDA, SQIVND (reference sequence). V dropped 5 bases and J dropped 4; count of bases not matched to a gene: 23.

In this sample, this clone turned up once. The chain couples TRBV6-4 to TRBJ2-1; possible D gene TRBD2, 6 bases. The CDR3 consists of 16 residues. Germline-derived CDR1 and CDR2 are MRHNA and SNTAGT. Trimming removed 3 bases from V and 7 bases from J, with 19 bases in between. CDR3 nucleotide sequence: TGTGCCAGCAGTGATTCACCCCAGCGGGTAATAAATGAGCAGTTCTTC. Translated: CASSDSPQRVINEQFF.

In this sample, this clone turned up once. CDR3 coding DNA: TGTGCCAGCAGTGGACAGAGCTCTGGAAACACCATATATTTT. It translates to CASSGQSSGNTIYF. The chain has TRBV27 and TRBJ1-3; maybe TRBD1 (6 bases). Germline V gene data show CDR1 as MNHEY and CDR2 as SMNVEV (reference sequence). The CDR3 spans 14 residues. With 5 bases removed from V and 0 bases from J, the gap between germline ends came to 8 bases.

This clone came up many times. Within the sample, other DNA sequences also encode this same CDR3. The chain has TRBV19 and TRBJ2-7, with 9 bases aligning to TRBD1. Trimming cost V 10 bases and J 4 bases; bases outside gene matches: 2. CDR3 length: 11 amino acids. The V gene's germline CDR1 is LNHDA and CDR2 SQIVND (reference sequence). As DNA, the CDR3 is TGTGCCACGGGACAGGGATACGAGCAGTACTTC. It yields the protein CATGQGYEQYF.

The chain combines TRBV18 with TRBJ2-1, with 11 bases lining up with TRBD2. The CDR3 runs 17 residues. With 4 bases clipped from V and 0 bases from J, the junction kept 5 bases outside the gene matches. The germline V gene has CDR1 KGHSH and CDR2 LQKENI. CDR3 coding DNA: TGTGCCAGCTCACTGGCTAGCGGGGGGCCCTCCTACAATGAGCAGTTCTTC. This translates into CASSLASGGPSYNEQFF.

The chain is built from TRBV1 and TRBJ2-1; the DNA was not compared with TRBD1, the D call given in the table. TRBV1 is a known pseudogene. This CDR3 is built from 17 residues. In DNA, the CDR3 is TGCACCAGCAGCAGTTTTGGCGGGACAGGGGGCAGGGATGAGCAGTTCTTC. This encodes CTSSSFGGTGGRDEQFF.

V and J are TRBV6-2 or TRBV6-3 and TRBJ1-2, with D perhaps TRBD1 (5 bases). Germline-derived CDR1 and CDR2 are MNHEY and SVGEGT. Trimming removed 2 bases at V and 3 bases at J, with 19 bases between. This CDR3 is built from 17 residues. CDR3 in amino acids: CASSYHPGREDYYGYTF. The CDR3 region has the DNA TGTGCCAGCAGTTACCACCCCGGCAGGGAGGATTACTATGGCTACACCTTC.

The gene calls are TRBV25-1 and TRBJ2-5; D unclear. Trimming took off 1 base at V and 5 bases at J, with 11 bases between the two ends. The germline V gene has CDR1 MGHDK and CDR2 SYGVNS. CDR3 length: 14 amino acids. This CDR3 reads CASSELRQWETQYF. For the CDR3, the DNA is TGTGCCAGCAGTGAATTGAGGCAGTGGGAGACCCAGTACTTC.